The rows below give T cell receptor beta chains drawn from one sample of a study of CD8+ T cells in alopecia areata. Clones were read by immunoSEQ multiplex PCR, and TCRdb kept only the in-frame ones, dropping some. Altogether some 150,000 clones are present, roughly 82% being singletons, with the ten largest covering 20% to 25%. The sequencing used CD8+ T cells sorted from blood, collected at week 4, from a patient treated with tofacitinib. The origin of the receptors is a human donor with alopecia areata. The CDR3 runs from the conserved cysteine through the conserved F or W. Each record gives: J gene, V gene, D gene, CDR3 length, clone size, CDR3 DNA, CDR3 protein. A D gene is named only where the DNA matches it firmly. A clone size is listed for some rows: how often the clone was seen (once, few, many), or a class if it is expanded.

TRBJ2-3 | TRBV7-6 | - | 15 | once | TGTGCCAGTTCTGTGGCGGGGGCCGGCACAGATACGCAGTATTTT | CASSVAGAGTDTQYF
TRBJ2-6 | TRBV7-3 | - | 17 | - | TGTGCCAGCAGCGTCACCGGGGTCCACTCTGGGGCCAACGTCCTGACTTTC | CASSVTGVHSGANVLTF
TRBJ2-2 | TRBV4-1 | - | 16 | once | TGCGCCAGCAGTCAAGTTCACGGGGGATACGCCGGGGAGCTGTTTTTT | CASSQVHGGYAGELFF
TRBJ2-7 | TRBV11-3 | - | 13 | - | TGTGCCAGCACCCCTCCGGGGGAATACGAGCAGTACTTC | CASTPPGEYEQYF
TRBJ2-3 | TRBV6-4 | TRBD1 | 15 | - | TGTGCCAGCAGTGAAGGGACAGGGGGCACAGATACGCAGTATTTT | CASSEGTGGTDTQYF
TRBJ2-7 | TRBV7-2 | TRBD2 | 15 | - | TGTGCCAGCAGCTTAGCTAGCGGGGGGGCCGGCGAGCAGTACTTC | CASSLASGGAGEQYF
TRBJ2-3 | TRBV4-1 | - | 15 | - | TGCGCCAGCAGCCAAATTCCAGCTAGCACAGATACGCAGTATTTT | CASSQIPASTDTQYF
TRBJ1-1 | TRBV7-6 | - | 15 | - | TGTGCCAGCAGCTTAGTAGGGGAAGGGAACACTGAAGCTTTCTTT | CASSLVGEGNTEAFF
TRBJ1-2 | TRBV6-5 | - | 14 | - | TGTGCCAGCAGTTACTCTTCCGTAGCGGGTGGCTACACCTTC | CASSYSSVAGGYTF
TRBJ2-7 | TRBV27 | TRBD2 | 13 | few | TGTGCCAGGGGGACTAGCGCCTCCTACGAGCAGTACTTC | CARGTSASYEQYF
TRBJ2-7 | TRBV5-1 | TRBD1 | 14 | - | TGCGCCAGCAGCTTGGGAAAGGGGGCTTACGAGCAGTACTTC | CASSLGKGAYEQYF
TRBJ2-5 | TRBV29-1 | TRBD1 | 14 | - | TGCAGCGTTGACGGACAGGGGTATTCGGAGACCCAGTACTTC | CSVDGQGYSETQYF
TRBJ1-5 | TRBV6-5 | - | 15 | once | TGTGCCAGCAGTCTCGGGGGATTGGGGGGACAGCCCCAGCATTTT | CASSLGGLGGQPQHF
TRBJ2-7 | TRBV4-2 | - | 15 | few | TGTGCCAGCAGCCAAGATCGCAAACTAAATCGGGAGCAGTACTTC | CASSQDRKLNREQYF
TRBJ2-7 | TRBV4-1 | TRBD2 | 16 | - | TGCGCCAGCAGCCAAGAAACTAGCGGGGCCTCCTACGAGCAGTACTTC | CASSQETSGASYEQYF
TRBJ1-1 | TRBV7-9 | TRBD1 | 17 | - | TGTGCCAGCAGCGTGTCGAGACAGGGACGTTCGCACACTGAAGCTTTCTTT | CASSVSRQGRSHTEAFF
TRBJ2-7 | TRBV5-6 | - | 15 | - | TGTGCCAGCAGCTTGGCACCCTCCGGGAATTACGAGCAGTACTTC | CASSLAPSGNYEQYF
TRBJ2-1 | TRBV6-5 | - | 14 | - | TGTGCCAGCAGTTACTCGGCGTCGGGCAATGAGCAGTTCTTC | CASSYSASGNEQFF
TRBJ2-3 | TRBV5-6 | - | 13 | - | TGTGCCAGCAGCTTGGGACGCACAGATACGCAGTATTTT | CASSLGRTDTQYF
TRBJ1-5 | TRBV30 | - | 16 | - | TGTGCCTGGAGGATGTCAGGCCTCCCGGCCAATCAGCCCCAGCATTTT | CAWRMSGLPANQPQHF
TRBJ2-1 | TRBV7-2 | - | 12 | - | TGTGCCAGCAGTCCAGGCGGGGTTGAGCAGTTCTTC | CASSPGGVEQFF
TRBJ2-5 | TRBV15 | - | 15 | - | TGTGCCACCAGCGAGGGCGAACTTAACCAAGAGACCCAGTACTTC | CATSEGELNQETQYF
TRBJ2-3 | TRBV11-2 | - | 15 | - | TGTGCCAGCAGCTTGCTGTTTGAGACCTCAGATACGCAGTATTTT | CASSLLFETSDTQYF
TRBJ2-1 | TRBV6-1 | TRBD2 | 16 | - | TGTGCCAGCAGTGATTCAGCAGGCGGGGGGGCCGATGAGCAGTTCTTC | CASSDSAGGGADEQFF
TRBJ1-2 | TRBV5-4 | - | 16 | - | TGTGCCAGCAGGACTTCCTCGAAGGGATTGGACTATGGCTACACCTTC | CASRTSSKGLDYGYTF
TRBJ2-7 | TRBV7-9 | - | 13 | - | TGTGCCAGCAGCCCAACAGTAACCTACGAGCAGTACTTC | CASSPTVTYEQYF
TRBJ2-7 | TRBV5-1 | - | 13 | few | TGCGCCAGCAGCTTCACCGGGACGCTCGAGCAGTACTTC | CASSFTGTLEQYF
TRBJ2-7 | TRBV7-2 | TRBD1 | 12 | - | TGTGCCGTGGGACAGGGAGGTAACGAGCAGTACTTC | CAVGQGGNEQYF
TRBJ2-2 | TRBV29-1 | - | 13 | few | TGCAGCGTCGGCAGGGAGTATACCGGGGAGCTGTTTTTT | CSVGREYTGELFF
TRBJ2-3 | TRBV7-8 | TRBD2 | 16 | - | TGTGCCAGCAGCACCAGGACTAGCGGGGGCACAGATACGCAGTATTTT | CASSTRTSGGTDTQYF
TRBJ2-7 | TRBV9 | - | 13 | - | TGTGCCAGCAGCCCCTCCCGCGTTGGCGAGCAGTACTTC | CASSPSRVGEQYF
TRBJ1-5 | TRBV5-6 | - | 12 | - | TGTGCCAGCAGCGCCGGTAATCAGCCCCAGCATTTT | CASSAGNQPQHF
TRBJ1-3 | TRBV5-6 | - | 15 | - | TGTGCCAGCAGCACCTTTACAGACTCTGGAAACACCATATATTTT | CASSTFTDSGNTIYF
TRBJ2-1 | TRBV7-2 | TRBD2 | 15 | - | TGTGCCAGCAGCCCTAGCGGGGCCACGGAGGATGAGCAGTTCTTC | CASSPSGATEDEQFF
TRBJ1-5 | TRBV4-2 | TRBD1 | 16 | - | TGTGCCAGCAGCCAAGTTCGGACAGGGGGCGGTCAGCCCCAGCATTTT | CASSQVRTGGGQPQHF
TRBJ2-3 | TRBV7-9 | TRBD2 | 17 | once | TGTGCCAGCAGCTTCCCGACTAGCGGGGGGCCCACAGATACGCAGTATTTT | CASSFPTSGGPTDTQYF
TRBJ1-2 | TRBV29-1 | - | 12 | - | TGCAGCGTTGAAGTCACCAACTATGGCTACACCTTC | CSVEVTNYGYTF
TRBJ2-7 | TRBV5-1 | - | 14 | - | TGCGCCAGCAGCTTCCTAGGGGTCGGCTACGAGCAGTACTTC | CASSFLGVGYEQYF
TRBJ2-5 | TRBV7-8 | - | 13 | - | TGTGCCAGCAGCCTCCCCCCCCAAGAGACCCAGTACTTC | CASSLPPQETQYF
TRBJ2-6 | TRBV19 | - | 16 | - | TGTGCCAGTAGTACGACAGGAGACTCTGGGGCCAACGTCCTGACTTTC | CASSTTGDSGANVLTF
TRBJ1-2 | TRBV19 | - | 17 | - | TGTGCCAGTAGGTTCGTAAGGAGGCTACTATTGGCCTATGGCTACACCTTC | CASRFVRRLLLAYGYTF
TRBJ2-6 | TRBV29-1 | TRBD1 | 16 | - | TGCAGCGTTGAAGCCGGGACAGATTCTGGGGCCAACGTCCTGACTTTC | CSVEAGTDSGANVLTF
TRBJ2-3 | TRBV15 | - | 12 | - | TGTGCCACCAGCTTCGATACAGATACGCAGTATTTT | CATSFDTDTQYF
TRBJ2-3 | TRBV29-1 | - | 16 | many | TGCAGCGTTGAACTCCTTTCTGGGACTGCAAGCTATACGCAGTATTTT | CSVELLSGTASYTQYF
TRBJ2-7 | TRBV11-1 | - | 14 | - | TGTGCCAGCAGCTTAAACAGGAGAGGGAGAGAGCAGTACTTC | CASSLNRRGREQYF